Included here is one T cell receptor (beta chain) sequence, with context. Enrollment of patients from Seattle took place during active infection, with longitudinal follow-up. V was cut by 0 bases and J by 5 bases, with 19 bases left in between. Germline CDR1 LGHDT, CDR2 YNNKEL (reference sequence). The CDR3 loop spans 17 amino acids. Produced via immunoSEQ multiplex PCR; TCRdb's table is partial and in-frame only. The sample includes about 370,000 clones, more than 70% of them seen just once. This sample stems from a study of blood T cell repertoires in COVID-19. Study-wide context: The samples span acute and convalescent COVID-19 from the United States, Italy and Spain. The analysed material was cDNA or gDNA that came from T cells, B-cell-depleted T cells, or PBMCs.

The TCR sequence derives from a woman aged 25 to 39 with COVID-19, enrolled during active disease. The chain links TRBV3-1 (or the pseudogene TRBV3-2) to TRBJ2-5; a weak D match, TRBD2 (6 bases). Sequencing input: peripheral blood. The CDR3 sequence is CASSQEGGGTHGETQYF. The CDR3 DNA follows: TGTGCCAGCAGCCAAGAGGGTGGGGGGACCCACGGGGAGACCCAGTACTTC.